The rows below give T cell receptor beta chains drawn from one sample of a study of blood T cells in healthy people across ages. TCRdb independently ran MiXCR on the 5' RACE reads; one entry per CDR3 protein. This sample has hundreds of thousands of distinct CDR3 sequences, with around 36% found just once. The sample consisted of blood. The receptor source for this set is a man younger than 35 in good health. Both conserved end residues are part of each CDR3. Each record gives: clone size, V gene, D gene, J gene, CDR3 DNA, CDR3 protein. The D gene is left open where the match is weak. Rows give clone size only sometimes, using once, few, many, or a class for an expanded clone.

>few|TRBV5-1|NA|TRBJ2-3
TGCGCCAGCAGAGAGGGTTTTTTCGACAGCACAGATACGCAGTATTTT
CASREGFFDSTDTQYF
>few|TRBV5-1|TRBD2|TRBJ2-2
TGCGCCAGCAGCTCGATGACTAGCGCCACTATAACGGAGCTGTTTTTT
CASSSMTSATITELFF
>NA|TRBV28|NA|TRBJ2-7
TGTGCCAGCAGTTCCCAGGGACTTCACTCATCCTACGAGCAGTACTTC
CASSSQGLHSSYEQYF
>many|TRBV10-3|NA|TRBJ2-3
TGTGCCATCAGTGGAGTTGGGGGCACAGATACGCAGTATTTT
CAISGVGGTDTQYF
>NA|TRBV6-5|NA|TRBJ1-2
TGTGCCAGCAGTTACGAACTTAGGCAGGCGGCAGGTGGCTACACCTTC
CASSYELRQAAGGYTF
>NA|TRBV5-1|NA|TRBJ2-3
TGCGCCAGCAGCTTGGACGGGGAGTACGCAGATACGCAGTATTTT
CASSLDGEYADTQYF
>NA|TRBV6-2/TRBV6-3|NA|TRBJ2-3
TGTGCCAGCAGCCGCATTAAAGATACGCAGTATTTT
CASSRIKDTQYF
>few|TRBV3-1|TRBD1|TRBJ2-2
TGTGCCAGCAGCCCACCTCGGACAGGGGTCGGGGAGCTGTTTTTT
CASSPPRTGVGELFF
>NA|TRBV4-1|NA|TRBJ1-4
TGCGCCAGCAGCCAAGAAGCCTTGGGTCGGGATGAAAAACTGTTTTTT
CASSQEALGRDEKLFF
>many|TRBV12-3/TRBV12-4|NA|TRBJ2-1
TGTGCCAGCAGCCAGGGGTATTTTTACAATGAGCAGTTCTTC
CASSQGYFYNEQFF
>NA|TRBV12-3/TRBV12-4|NA|TRBJ2-2
TGTGCCAGCGGGAGGACCGGGGAGCTGTTTTTT
CASGRTGELFF
>many|TRBV9|NA|TRBJ2-5
TGTGCCAGCAGCGTATCAGACGACAGGTATCAAGAGACCCAGTACTTC
CASSVSDDRYQETQYF
>many|TRBV4-2|NA|TRBJ2-5
TGTGCCAGCAGCCAAGATCTGGGAGTAGTAGAGACCCAGTACTTC
CASSQDLGVVETQYF
>many|TRBV5-5|NA|TRBJ2-5
TGTGCCAGCAGCTTTGCCCGAGAGGAGACCCAGTACTTC
CASSFAREETQYF
>NA|TRBV29-1|NA|TRBJ1-1
TGCAGCGTTCTTCAGAGCTTGGACACTGAAGCTTTCTTT
CSVLQSLDTEAFF
>NA|TRBV7-2|NA|TRBJ2-1
TGTGCCAGCAGCCTGCTCGGACAGAGTGCCTACAATGAGCAGTTCTTC
CASSLLGQSAYNEQFF
>NA|TRBV27|NA|TRBJ1-1
TGTGCCAGCGGTTACAGGGACATGAACACTGAAGCTTTCTTT
CASGYRDMNTEAFF
>NA|TRBV12-3/TRBV12-4|TRBD1|TRBJ1-1
TGTGCCAGCAGACTCACCCGGGACAGGGGGCGTCCTGAAGCTTTCTTT
CASRLTRDRGRPEAFF
>NA|TRBV4-1|TRBD2|TRBJ2-7
TGCGCCAGCAGCCTAACGACTAGCGGGCGGTCCTACGAGCAGTACTTC
CASSLTTSGRSYEQYF
>NA|TRBV4-3|NA|TRBJ1-1
TGCGCCAGCAGCAGCGGACGGAATGAAGCTTTCTTT
CASSSGRNEAFF
>NA|TRBV20-1|NA|TRBJ2-1
TGCAGTGCTAGAGTAGGGGTTGAGCAGTTCTTC
CSARVGVEQFF